The sequence of this T cell receptor (beta chain) was determined in a study of cytotoxic CD8 clonotypes in ibrutinib-treated CLL. Overall study results and limits: Clonality was higher at baseline than in age-matched healthy donors and tracked circulating CD8+ T-cell counts.

Worth noting for this clone: Its target is unknown.

The CDR3 extends over 16 amino acids. In germline, CDR1 is SGHVS, CDR2 FNYEAQ. Trimming shortened V by 1 base and J by 4 bases, and 14 bases separated the two germline ends. Depths of 1 in 200,000 to 1 in 1 million T cells were the sequencing target. Only in-frame clones appear in the TCRdb table, and some are missing; sequencing was by immunoSEQ multiplex PCR. The table shows a few hundred thousand clones, with roughly 85% occurring only once. The sequenced sample was PBMCs, obtained before ibrutinib treatment. The chain recombines TRBV7-6 with TRBJ2-1, with D possibly TRBD2 on 6 matching bases. The clonotype was recovered from a human donor with chronic lymphocytic leukemia. CDR3 DNA sequence: TGTGCCAGCAGCTTAGGTGGCGGGACTCATTACAATGAGCAGTTCTTC. This encodes CASSLGGGTHYNEQFF.